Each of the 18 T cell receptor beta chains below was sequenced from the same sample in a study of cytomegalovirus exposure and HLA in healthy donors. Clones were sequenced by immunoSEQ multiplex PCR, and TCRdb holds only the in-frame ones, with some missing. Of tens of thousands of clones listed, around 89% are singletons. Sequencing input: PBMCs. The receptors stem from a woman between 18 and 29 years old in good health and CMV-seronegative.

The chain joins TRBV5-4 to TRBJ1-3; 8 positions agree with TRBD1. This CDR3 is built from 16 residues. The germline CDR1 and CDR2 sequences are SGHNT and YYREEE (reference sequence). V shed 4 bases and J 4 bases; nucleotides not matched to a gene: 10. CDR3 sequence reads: CASSRRTDRGGNTIYF. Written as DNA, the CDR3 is TGTGCCAGCAGCCGTAGAACCGACAGGGGCGGAAACACCATATATTTT.

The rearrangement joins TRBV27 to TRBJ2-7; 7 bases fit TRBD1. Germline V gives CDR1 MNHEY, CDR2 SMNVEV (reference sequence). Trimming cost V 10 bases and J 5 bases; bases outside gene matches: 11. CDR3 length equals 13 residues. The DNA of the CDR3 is TGTGCCACCATGAACAGGGGTCCCGACGAGCAGTACTTC. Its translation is CATMNRGPDEQYF.

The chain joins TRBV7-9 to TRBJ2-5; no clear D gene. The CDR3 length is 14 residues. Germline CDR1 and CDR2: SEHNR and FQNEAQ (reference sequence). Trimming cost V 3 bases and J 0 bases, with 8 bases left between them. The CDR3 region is CASSFQQYQETQYF. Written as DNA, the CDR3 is TGTGCCAGCAGCTTCCAACAGTACCAAGAGACCCAGTACTTC. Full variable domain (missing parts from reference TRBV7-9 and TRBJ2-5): DTGVSQNPRHKITKRGQNVTFRCDPISEHNRLYWYRQTLGQGPEFLTYFQNEAQLEKSRLLSDRFSAERPKGSFSTLEIQRTEQGDSAMYLCASSFQQYQETQYFGPGTRLLVL.

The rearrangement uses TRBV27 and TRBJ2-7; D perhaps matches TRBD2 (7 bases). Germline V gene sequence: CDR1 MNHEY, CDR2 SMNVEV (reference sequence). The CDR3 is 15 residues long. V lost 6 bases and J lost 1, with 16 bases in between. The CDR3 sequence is CASSVFGGLSYEQYF. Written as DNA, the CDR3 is TGTGCCAGCAGCGTATTCGGGGGGCTATCCTACGAGCAGTACTTC.

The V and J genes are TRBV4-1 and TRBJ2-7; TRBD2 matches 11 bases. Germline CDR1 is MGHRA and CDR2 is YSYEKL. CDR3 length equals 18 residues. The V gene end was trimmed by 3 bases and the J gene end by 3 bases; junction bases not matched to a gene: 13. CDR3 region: CASSQTAPGLAVSYEQYF. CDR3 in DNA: TGCGCCAGCAGCCAGACAGCGCCGGGACTAGCGGTAAGCTACGAGCAGTACTTC.

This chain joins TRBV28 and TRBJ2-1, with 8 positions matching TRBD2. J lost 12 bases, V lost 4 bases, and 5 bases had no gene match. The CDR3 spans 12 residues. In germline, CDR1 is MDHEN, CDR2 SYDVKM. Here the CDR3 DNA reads TGTGCCAGCAGTTCCCGACTAGCGCTGCAGTTCTTC. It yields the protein CASSSRLALQFF.

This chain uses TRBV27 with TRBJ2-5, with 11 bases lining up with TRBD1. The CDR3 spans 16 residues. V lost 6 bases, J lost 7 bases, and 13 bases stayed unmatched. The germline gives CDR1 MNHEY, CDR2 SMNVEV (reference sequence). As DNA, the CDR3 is TGTGCCAGCAGCCAAGGGACAGGGGGATCGTGGGGGACCCAGTACTTC. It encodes CASSQGTGGSWGTQYF.

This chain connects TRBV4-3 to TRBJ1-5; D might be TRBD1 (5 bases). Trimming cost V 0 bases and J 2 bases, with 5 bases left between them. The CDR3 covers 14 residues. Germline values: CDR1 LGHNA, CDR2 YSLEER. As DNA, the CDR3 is TGCGCCAGCAGCCAAGACAGGGGCAATCAGCCCCAGCATTTT. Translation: CASSQDRGNQPQHF.

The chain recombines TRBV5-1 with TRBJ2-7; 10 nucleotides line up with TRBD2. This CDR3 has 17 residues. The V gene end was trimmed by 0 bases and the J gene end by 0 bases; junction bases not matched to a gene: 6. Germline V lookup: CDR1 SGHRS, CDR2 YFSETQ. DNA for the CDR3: TGCGCCAGCAGCTTGGGGGGACTAGCGCCTGCCTCCTACGAGCAGTACTTC. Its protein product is CASSLGGLAPASYEQYF.

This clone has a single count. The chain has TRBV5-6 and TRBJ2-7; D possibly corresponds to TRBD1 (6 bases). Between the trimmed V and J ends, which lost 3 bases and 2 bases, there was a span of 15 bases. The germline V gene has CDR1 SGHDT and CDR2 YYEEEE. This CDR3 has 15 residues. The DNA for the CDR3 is TGTGCCAGCAGCTACAGACAGGACATCGCCTACGAGCAGTACTTC. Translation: CASSYRQDIAYEQYF.

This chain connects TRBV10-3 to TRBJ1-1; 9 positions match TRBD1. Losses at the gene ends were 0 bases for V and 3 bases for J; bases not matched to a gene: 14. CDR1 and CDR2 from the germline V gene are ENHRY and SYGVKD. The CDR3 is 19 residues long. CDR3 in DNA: TGTGCCATCAGTGAGTCCTACAGGGGGCGGGGAATAGGTGACACTGAAGCTTTCTTT. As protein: CAISESYRGRGIGDTEAFF.

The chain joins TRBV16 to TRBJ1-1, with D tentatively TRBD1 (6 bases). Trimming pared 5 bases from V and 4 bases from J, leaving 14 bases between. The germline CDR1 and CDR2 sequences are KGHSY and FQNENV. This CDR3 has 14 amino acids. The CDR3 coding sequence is TGTGCCAGCAGCATACAGGGTACTGGCACTGAAGCTTTCTTT. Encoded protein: CASSIQGTGTEAFF.

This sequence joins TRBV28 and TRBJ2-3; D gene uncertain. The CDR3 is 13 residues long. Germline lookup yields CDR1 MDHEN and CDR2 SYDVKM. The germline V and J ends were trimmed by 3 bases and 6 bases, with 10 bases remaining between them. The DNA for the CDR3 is TGTGCCAGCAGTTTGTGGGCTGGGGATACGCAGTATTTT. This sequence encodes CASSLWAGDTQYF.

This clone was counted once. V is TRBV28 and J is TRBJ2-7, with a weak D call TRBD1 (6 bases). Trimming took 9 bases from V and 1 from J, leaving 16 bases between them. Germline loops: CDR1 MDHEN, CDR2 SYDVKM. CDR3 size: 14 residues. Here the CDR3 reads CASINRDGSYEQYF. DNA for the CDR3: TGTGCCAGTATAAACAGGGATGGGTCCTACGAGCAGTACTTC.

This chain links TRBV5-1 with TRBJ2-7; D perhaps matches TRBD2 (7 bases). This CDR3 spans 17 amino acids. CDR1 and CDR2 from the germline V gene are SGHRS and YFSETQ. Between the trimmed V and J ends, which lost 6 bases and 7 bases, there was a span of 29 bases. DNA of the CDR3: TGCGCCAGCACCCTAAAGGGGGGGACCGGGCCCACAAATGAGCAGTACTTC. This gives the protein CASTLKGGTGPTNEQYF.

CDR3 nucleotide sequence: TGCGCCAGCAGCCAAGATCCAATGGCTAGCGGGATTCAAGAGACCCAGTACTTC. Protein product: CASSQDPMASGIQETQYF. V gene TRBV4-1 combines with J gene TRBJ2-5; 9 bases agree with TRBD2. Germline V gene data show CDR1 as MGHRA and CDR2 as YSYEKL. The CDR3 extends over 18 amino acids. V shed 0 bases, J shed 2 bases, and the junction held 10 bases outside the gene matches.

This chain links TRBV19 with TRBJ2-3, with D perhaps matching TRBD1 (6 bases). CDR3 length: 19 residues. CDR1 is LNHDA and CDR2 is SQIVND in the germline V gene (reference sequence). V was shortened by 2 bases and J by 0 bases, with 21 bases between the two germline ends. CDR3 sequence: CASSILPSPPGASTDTQYF. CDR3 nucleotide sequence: TGTGCCAGTAGTATACTCCCCAGCCCCCCAGGGGCAAGCACAGATACGCAGTATTTT.

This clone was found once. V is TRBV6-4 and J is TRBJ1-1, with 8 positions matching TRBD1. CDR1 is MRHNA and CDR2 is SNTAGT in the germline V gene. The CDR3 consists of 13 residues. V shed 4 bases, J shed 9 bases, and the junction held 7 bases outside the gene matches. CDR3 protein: CASSAETGAKAFF. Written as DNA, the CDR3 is TGTGCCAGCAGTGCAGAGACAGGGGCCAAAGCTTTCTTT.